This TCR beta chain was found in a study of OX40 agonist ivuxolimab in advanced cancers. Background on the study: Cohort: approximately 79% men, mean age approximately 60, aged about 20 to 90.

Using immunoSEQ multiplex PCR, the repertoire was profiled, and TCRdb retains in-frame clones only, with some absent. The table has around 41,000 clones, around nine tenths seen once; the top ten hold approximately 15%. In regard to this clone: Its antigen is currently unknown.

The CDR3 sequence is 12 residues long. The V gene's germline CDR1 is MDHEN and CDR2 SYDVKM. V was clipped by 5 bases and J by 5 bases, with 7 bases between them. General study results and limits: Low levels of normalized T-cell clonal expansion also appeared in some nonresponders. Clonal expansion by week 6 occurred in CD4+ and CD8+ blood T cells (at 0.1 to 3.0 mg/kg).

The material sequenced was CD4+ or CD8+ T cells sorted from blood, taken in a trial of the OX40 agonist ivuxolimab. The rearrangement links TRBV28 to TRBJ2-1; D unclear. This TCR was recovered from an adult with an advanced solid tumor such as melanoma, head and neck, liver or kidney cancer. CDR3 nucleotides: TGTGCCAGCAGTACCCGCAACAATGAGCAGTTCTTC. It is translated as CASSTRNNEQFF.